This TCR beta chain was found in a study of T cells in Graves' hyperthyroidism and ophthalmopathy. Study results and limitations: Peripheral blood also featured most of the thyroid clonotypes expanded above 0.001.

Amplification targeted TCR beta CDR3 regions from RNA transcripts. When the TCR CDR3 underwent first-round RT-PCR, the HTBI primer set was used. From the multiplex PCR reads, TCRdb called clonotypes with MiXCR, one entry per CDR3 protein. Among approximately 46,000 distinct CDR3 sequences listed, 45% to 50% were seen once. Worth noting for this clonotype: Antigen specificity is unknown.

The junction had 15 bases not matched to a gene; V was cut back by 4 bases and J by 5 bases. Germline loops: CDR1 SGDLS, CDR2 YYNGEE. The CDR3 spans 17 residues. The source of this sequence is a woman in her forties or fifties with Graves' hyperthyroidism. Sequencing was done on a sample of peripheral blood or thyroid tissue (not recorded which). The J gene is TRBJ2-7, the V gene TRBV9; 10 bases are a match to TRBD1. CDR3 sequence: CASSYIHGQGVYDEQYF. In DNA, the CDR3 is TGTGCCAGCAGCTATATCCACGGACAGGGGGTATACGACGAGCAGTACTTC.